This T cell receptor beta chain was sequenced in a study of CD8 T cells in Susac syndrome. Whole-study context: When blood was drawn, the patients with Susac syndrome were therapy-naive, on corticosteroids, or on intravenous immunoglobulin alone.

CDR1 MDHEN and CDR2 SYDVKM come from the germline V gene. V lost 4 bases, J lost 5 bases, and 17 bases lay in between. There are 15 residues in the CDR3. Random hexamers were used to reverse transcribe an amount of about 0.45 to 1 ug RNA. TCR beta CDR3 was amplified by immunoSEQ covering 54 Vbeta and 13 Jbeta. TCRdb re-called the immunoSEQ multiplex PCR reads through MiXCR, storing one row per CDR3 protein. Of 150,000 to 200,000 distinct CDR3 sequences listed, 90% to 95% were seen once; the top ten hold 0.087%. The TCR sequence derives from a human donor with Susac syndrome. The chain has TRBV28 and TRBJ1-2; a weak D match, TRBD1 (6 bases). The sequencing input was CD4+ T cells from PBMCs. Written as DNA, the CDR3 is TGTGCCAGCAGTTCCAACAGGGCAAAGGGGTATGGCTACACCTTC. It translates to CASSSNRAKGYGYTF.